The 28 T cell receptor beta chains listed next were all sequenced from one sample in a study of T-cell memory formation after mild COVID-19. MiXCR, run by TCRdb on the 5' RACE reads, gives a single entry per CDR3 protein. The sample lists 300,000 to 400,000 distinct CDR3 sequences; over 25% were seen once. Sequencing used PBMCs or a T cell subset sorted from them (not recorded which). The source is an adult woman who had mild COVID-19 (a few samples of this study predate the infection). Cell type and time point are not known.

The chain combines TRBV12-3 or TRBV12-4 with TRBJ2-5, with unresolved D. The V and J ends lost 2 bases and 1 base respectively, with 8 bases between them. The CDR3 loop spans 14 amino acids. The CDR3 DNA sequence: TGTGCCAGCAGTTTATTAAGGTCCCAAGAGACCCAGTACTTC. Translated: CASSLLRSQETQYF.

The chain uses TRBV7-9 and TRBJ2-3; the match to TRBD2 covers 11 bases. The CDR3 contains 15 residues. In germline, CDR1 is SEHNR, CDR2 FQNEAQ (reference sequence). The trim removed 6 bases at V and 4 bases at J, leaving 6 bases unmatched. The CDR3 bases are TGTGCCAGCAGGCCGGGACTAGCGGTACCAGATACGCAGTATTTT. This gives the protein CASRPGLAVPDTQYF.

This clonotype came up many times. V gene TRBV6-6 combines with J gene TRBJ2-5; D is uncertain. Trimming stripped 6 bases from V and 5 bases from J, with 13 bases between. Germline V gene data show CDR1 as MNHNY and CDR2 as SVGAGI (reference sequence). The CDR3 is 13 amino acids. The CDR3 nucleotides read TGTGCCAGCAGCCGAGGTCTTGGGGAGACCCAGTACTTC. The encoded protein is CASSRGLGETQYF.

The V gene is TRBV11-2, the J gene TRBJ2-5; D is undetermined. V was trimmed by 2 bases and J by 3 bases, leaving 13 bases between them. Germline-derived CDR1 and CDR2 are SGHAT and FQNNGV. This CDR3 contains 15 residues. This CDR3 is CASSLPLGGKETQYF. DNA for the CDR3: TGTGCCAGCAGCTTACCCCTCGGCGGCAAAGAGACCCAGTACTTC.

The V and J genes are TRBV12-3 or TRBV12-4 and TRBJ2-3; tentative D call: TRBD1 (5 bases). V lost 4 bases and J 1 base, leaving 15 bases between the germline ends. CDR3 length: 16 amino acids. DNA for the CDR3: TGTGCCAGCAGTTACCTTCCAGGGCTTCGCACAGATACGCAGTATTTT. This gives the protein CASSYLPGLRTDTQYF.

The rearrangement joins TRBV18 to TRBJ1-1, with D uncertain. Trimming stripped 3 bases from V and 0 bases from J, with 14 bases between. In germline, CDR1 is KGHSH, CDR2 LQKENI. The CDR3 is 16 residues long. The CDR3 reads CASSPRILGMNTEAFF. Here the CDR3 DNA reads TGTGCCAGCTCACCCCGGATTCTCGGCATGAACACTGAAGCTTTCTTT. Full variable domain (missing parts from reference TRBV18 and TRBJ1-1): NAGVMQNPRHLVRRRGQEARLRCSPMKGHSHVYWYRQLPEEGLKFMVYLQKENIIDESGMPKERFSAEFPKEGPSILRIQQVVRGDSAAYFCASSPRILGMNTEAFFGQGTRLTVV.

The chain recombines TRBV7-9 with TRBJ2-7, with D possibly TRBD2 on 5 matching bases. This CDR3 spans 12 amino acids. The V gene's germline CDR1 is SEHNR and CDR2 FQNEAQ (reference sequence). With 6 bases removed from V and 5 bases from J, the gap between germline ends came to 11 bases. The CDR3 DNA sequence: TGTGCCAGCAGTGGAGGAGTCCACGAGCAGTACTTC. Encoded protein: CASSGGVHEQYF.

In its sample, this clonotype was seen a few times. The chain employs TRBV4-3 and TRBJ1-6; 7 nucleotides match TRBD1. The CDR3 runs to 15 residues. Germline-derived CDR1 and CDR2 are LGHNA and YSLEER. The V and J ends lost 1 base and 5 bases, in that order; junction bases with no gene match: 2. CDR3 protein: CASSQGDRNNSPLHF. The CDR3 DNA reads TGCGCCAGCAGCCAAGGGGACAGAAATAATTCACCCCTCCACTTT.

This clonotype was seen more than once but under ten times. The chain employs TRBV5-6 and TRBJ2-5, with TRBD2 matching 15 bases. The V gene end was trimmed by 5 bases and the J gene end by 2 bases; junction bases not matched to a gene: 13. The germline V gene has CDR1 SGHDT and CDR2 YYEEEE. CDR3 length: 19 residues. The CDR3 loop is CASSPAQRTSGRGQETQYF. CDR3 coding DNA: TGTGCCAGCAGTCCGGCCCAGAGGACTAGCGGGAGGGGGCAAGAGACCCAGTACTTC. Full variable domain (remainder filled in from reference TRBV5-6 and TRBJ2-5): DAGVTQSPTHLIKTRGQQVTLRCSPKSGHDTVSWYQQALGQGPQFIFQYYEEEERQRGNFPDRFSGHQFPNYSSELNVNALLLGDSALYLCASSPAQRTSGRGQETQYFGPGTRLLVL.

The chain has TRBV6-2 or TRBV6-3 and TRBJ2-7; TRBD2 matches at 8 bases. The V gene's germline CDR1 is MNHEY and CDR2 SVGEGT. J gave up 5 bases and V 3 bases, and 9 bases lay outside the gene matches. The CDR3 extends over 15 amino acids. CDR3: CASSYVQRGLNEQYF. The CDR3 coding sequence is TGTGCCAGCAGTTATGTACAGCGGGGGCTGAACGAGCAGTACTTC.

In its sample, this clonotype was seen a few times. The genes are TRBV13 and TRBJ2-7; 14 nucleotides match TRBD2. The germline V gene encodes CDR1 PRHDT and CDR2 FYEKMQ (reference sequence). V dropped 4 bases and J dropped 5; count of bases not matched to a gene: 7. The CDR3 runs 16 residues. The CDR3 DNA follows: TGTGCCAGCAGCTATCTGACTAGCGGGAGGGTTAACGAGCAGTACTTC. Its protein is CASSYLTSGRVNEQYF. Filled out from reference TRBV13 and TRBJ2-7, the complete variable domain reads AAGVIQSPRHLIKEKRETATLKCYPIPRHDTVYWYQQGPGQDPQFLISFYEKMQSDKGSIPDRFSAQQFSDYHSELNMSSLELGDSALYFCASSYLTSGRVNEQYFGPGTRLTVT.

This clonotype was recorded at least ten times. V and J are TRBV11-2 and TRBJ2-5; 11 nucleotides match TRBD2. V lost 5 bases, J lost 1 base, and 6 bases stayed unmatched. The germline V gene has CDR1 SGHAT and CDR2 FQNNGV. The CDR3 length is 16 residues. The CDR3 DNA is TGTGCCAGCAGCCCTTTCGGGACTAGCGGCCAAGAGACCCAGTACTTC. Its translation is CASSPFGTSGQETQYF.

The chain has TRBV30 and TRBJ2-5, with 8 bases that match TRBD1. CDR3 length equals 13 residues. The V and J ends lost 2 bases and 6 bases, in that order; junction bases with no gene match: 5. Germline V gives CDR1 GTSNPN, CDR2 SVGIG (reference sequence). Here the CDR3 reads CAWSSGQVKTQYF. The CDR3, as DNA: TGTGCCTGGAGTTCGGGACAGGTGAAGACCCAGTACTTC.

The V gene is TRBV10-3, the J gene TRBJ2-7, with D perhaps TRBD2 (5 bases). V was shortened by 8 bases and J by 1 base, with 12 bases between the two germline ends. Germline V gives CDR1 ENHRY, CDR2 SYGVKD. The CDR3 runs 13 residues. The chain's CDR3 is CAIRVEASYEQYF. In DNA, the CDR3 is TGTGCCATCCGCGTGGAGGCGTCCTACGAGCAGTACTTC.

Here the CDR3 DNA reads TGCAGTGCTAGAGGTGGACAGGGGACCACAGATACGCAGTATTTT. It is translated as CSARGGQGTTDTQYF. This sequence joins TRBV20-1 and TRBJ2-3; 9 bases line up with TRBD1. V dropped 1 base and J dropped 2; count of bases not matched to a gene: 4. The CDR3 is made up of 15 amino acids. Germline V gene sequence: CDR1 DFQATT, CDR2 SNEGSKA (reference sequence).

This clonotype came up a few times. The V call is TRBV4-3, the J call TRBJ1-4, with TRBD1 identical over 7 bases. The germline V gene has CDR1 LGHNA and CDR2 YSLEER. The ends lost 5 bases at V and 8 bases at J; junction bases unmatched: 14. The CDR3 consists of 16 residues. The CDR3 loop is CASSTYRAGGGEKLFF. CDR3 DNA sequence: TGCGCCAGCAGCACCTACAGGGCAGGGGGTGGAGAAAAACTGTTTTTT.

The chain carries TRBV30 and TRBJ1-1; D unclear. The CDR3 loop spans 11 amino acids. In germline, CDR1 is GTSNPN, CDR2 SVGIG (reference sequence). The V end lost 8 bases, the J end lost 8 bases, and 15 bases lay between the germline ends. CDR3 DNA sequence: TGTGCCGGATGTAAGGGCATCGAAGCTTTCTTT. As protein: CAGCKGIEAFF.

V usage is TRBV20-1 and J usage is TRBJ2-3; D not certain. The length of the CDR3 is 16 residues. V was trimmed by 0 bases and J by 1 base, leaving 14 bases between them. Germline values: CDR1 DFQATT, CDR2 SNEGSKA (reference sequence). This CDR3 is CSARDRTTYRTDTQYF. The CDR3 nucleotides are TGCAGTGCTAGAGATCGAACAACCTATCGCACAGATACGCAGTATTTT.

This sequence joins TRBV29-1 and TRBJ2-7, with TRBD1 as a possible D gene (6 bases). There are 14 residues in the CDR3. V was cut by 6 bases and J by 4 bases, with 19 bases left in between. Germline V gene lookup returns CDR1 SQVTM and CDR2 ANQGSEA. The chain's CDR3 is CSVTPVTGLYEQYF. The DNA for the CDR3 is TGCAGCGTGACTCCGGTGACAGGACTTTACGAGCAGTACTTC.

The genes are TRBV12-3 or TRBV12-4 and TRBJ2-1; possibly TRBD1 for D (5 bases). V lost 0 bases to trimming and J lost 5 bases, with 11 bases between them. CDR3 size: 15 residues. Written as DNA, the CDR3 is TGTGCCAGCAGTTTAGCGCCGAGGACAAACAATGAGCAGTTCTTC. It translates to CASSLAPRTNNEQFF.

This chain joins TRBV20-1 and TRBJ1-2; D unclear. The V end lost 3 bases, the J end lost 8 bases, and 10 bases lay between the germline ends. This CDR3 is 11 amino acids long. The germline V gene encodes CDR1 DFQATT and CDR2 SNEGSKA (reference sequence). The CDR3 sequence: CSARALRGYTF. The DNA of the CDR3 is TGCAGTGCTAGGGCCCTTCGGGGCTACACCTTC.

This clonotype was counted at least ten times. This sequence joins TRBV12-3 or TRBV12-4 and TRBJ1-2; the D gene is possibly TRBD1 (5 bases). This CDR3 is 12 amino acids long. V lost 5 bases, J lost 4 bases, and 8 bases lay in between. CDR3 nucleotide sequence: TGTGCCAGCAGTCGCGGGGGCTATGGCTACACCTTC. Its protein is CASSRGGYGYTF.

This clonotype was detected many times. The chain is built from TRBV29-1 and TRBJ2-6, with TRBD2 as a possible D gene (5 bases). This CDR3 has 15 amino acids. CDR1 SQVTM and CDR2 ANQGSEA come from the germline V gene. The CDR3 DNA reads as TGCAGTATCCTGGACTGGAAAACTGGGGCCAACGTCCTGACTTTC. This codes for CSILDWKTGANVLTF.

This sequence joins TRBV5-1 and TRBJ2-1; no firm D call. V was trimmed by 1 base and J by 0 bases, leaving 11 bases between them. CDR1 is SGHRS and CDR2 is YFSETQ in the germline V gene. The CDR3 has 16 amino acids. CDR3 sequence reads: CASSLKADDSYNEQFF. The CDR3 DNA reads TGCGCCAGCAGCTTGAAGGCAGACGACTCCTACAATGAGCAGTTCTTC.

This clonotype was seen a handful of times. The rearrangement joins TRBV3-1 to TRBJ2-3; the D gene is possibly TRBD2 (6 bases). This CDR3 has 13 residues. Looked up from germline, CDR1 is LGHDT and CDR2 is YNNKEL (reference sequence). The V and J ends lost 5 bases and 7 bases respectively, with 13 bases between them. The CDR3 region is CASSFTGVYTQYF. CDR3 bases: TGTGCCAGCAGCTTCACGGGGGTTTATACGCAGTATTTT.

This clonotype was counted only a few times. The CDR3, as DNA: TGTGCCAGCAGCTTTTACGAGACTCTCAACACAGATACGCAGTATTTT. Translating gives CASSFYETLNTDTQYF. This chain links TRBV11-1 with TRBJ2-3; the D is unclear. The germline gives CDR1 SGHAT, CDR2 FQDESV (reference sequence). CDR3 length equals 16 residues. V dropped 3 bases and J dropped 2 bases, with 15 bases sitting between them.

This clonotype showed up just once. The rearrangement links TRBV6-5 to TRBJ2-1, with D possibly called TRBD1 or TRBD2 (5 bases each). This CDR3 has 17 amino acids. Trimming took off 0 bases at V and 0 bases at J, with 12 bases between the two ends. In germline, CDR1 is MNHEY, CDR2 SVGAGI. The CDR3 spells CASSYSRGASSYNEQFF. The CDR3, as DNA: TGTGCCAGCAGTTACTCACGGGGCGCCAGCTCCTACAATGAGCAGTTCTTC.

The chain combines TRBV6-5 with TRBJ1-2, with D maybe TRBD1 (5 bases). Germline CDR1 is MNHEY and CDR2 is SVGAGI. The CDR3 covers 14 residues. V was cut by 0 bases and J by 2 bases, with 7 bases left in between. The CDR3 loop is CASSYSWGNYGYTF. For the CDR3, the DNA is TGTGCCAGCAGTTACTCTTGGGGGAACTATGGCTACACCTTC.